This is a list of T cell receptor beta chains from one sample in a study of T cells in Graves' hyperthyroidism and ophthalmopathy. TCRdb itself ran the multiplex PCR reads through MiXCR, one entry per CDR3 protein. Here the sample spans more than 600,000 distinct CDR3 sequences, roughly 17% being singletons. Sequenced sample: blood. The receptor source for this set is a man between 18 and 35 years old with Graves' hyperthyroidism. Each CDR3 is given with its conserved first and last residue. A D gene is named only where the DNA matches it firmly. Not all rows give a size; the values are once, few, many and, for expanded clones, a class.

CDR3aa: CASSLWTSSVYEQYF
CDR3nt: TGTGCCAGCAGCTTATGGACTAGCAGTGTCTACGAGCAGTACTTC
d_gene: TRBD2
j_gene: TRBJ2-7
abundance: many
v_gene: TRBV7-9

CDR3aa: CASSVPRQGWHSPLHF
CDR3nt: TGTGCCAGCAGCGTACCTAGGCAGGGATGGCATTCACCCCTCCACTTT
d_gene: .
j_gene: TRBJ1-6
abundance: few
v_gene: TRBV11-2

CDR3aa: CSEQTGSRAQFF
CDR3nt: TGCAGCGAGCAGACAGGTTCCAGGGCGCAGTTCTTC
d_gene: .
j_gene: TRBJ2-1
abundance: many
v_gene: TRBV29-1

CDR3aa: CASSVGGPLEGETQYF
CDR3nt: TGTGCCAGCAGCGTAGGAGGTCCTCTTGAAGGAGAGACCCAGTACTTC
d_gene: .
j_gene: TRBJ2-5
abundance: .
v_gene: TRBV9

CDR3aa: CASSIGGNQPQHF
CDR3nt: TGTGCCAGTAGTATCGGTGGCAATCAGCCCCAGCATTTT
d_gene: .
j_gene: TRBJ1-5
abundance: many
v_gene: TRBV19

CDR3aa: CAWSPGVRNSPLHF
CDR3nt: TGTGCCTGGAGTCCGGGGGTTCGGAATTCACCCCTCCACTTT
d_gene: .
j_gene: TRBJ1-6
abundance: many
v_gene: TRBV30

CDR3aa: CASSAHTNQPQHF
CDR3nt: TGTGCCAGCAGTGCCCACACGAATCAGCCCCAGCATTTT
d_gene: .
j_gene: TRBJ1-5
abundance: .
v_gene: TRBV6-2/TRBV6-3

CDR3aa: CASSQIQGKGYEQYF
CDR3nt: TGCGCCAGCAGCCAAATACAGGGTAAGGGATACGAGCAGTACTTC
d_gene: .
j_gene: TRBJ2-7
abundance: .
v_gene: TRBV4-1

CDR3aa: CASSDRVSYNEQFF
CDR3nt: TGTGCCAGCAGTGACCGAGTTTCCTACAATGAGCAGTTCTTC
d_gene: .
j_gene: TRBJ2-1
abundance: few
v_gene: TRBV2

CDR3aa: CAWSKNRGLEQFF
CDR3nt: TGTGCCTGGTCAAAGAACAGGGGGCTTGAGCAGTTCTTC
d_gene: TRBD1
j_gene: TRBJ2-1
abundance: many
v_gene: TRBV30

CDR3aa: CSAKGQLRQETQYF
CDR3nt: TGCAGCGCCAAGGGCCAGCTCAGACAAGAGACCCAGTACTTC
d_gene: .
j_gene: TRBJ2-5
abundance: many
v_gene: TRBV29-1

CDR3aa: CASSVGWDRGEKLFF
CDR3nt: TGTGCCAGCAGCGTAGGTTGGGACCGAGGGGAAAAACTGTTTTTT
d_gene: .
j_gene: TRBJ1-4
abundance: .
v_gene: TRBV9

CDR3aa: CASSRGGTAYEQYF
CDR3nt: TGTGCCAGCAGCAGGGGTGGGACCGCGTACGAGCAGTACTTC
d_gene: .
j_gene: TRBJ2-7
abundance: many
v_gene: TRBV28

CDR3aa: CASSVSGRVNNEQFF
CDR3nt: TGTGCCAGCAGTGTTAGCGGGAGGGTGAACAATGAGCAGTTCTTC
d_gene: TRBD2
j_gene: TRBJ2-1
abundance: .
v_gene: TRBV6-1

CDR3aa: CASSKDRGTYEQYF
CDR3nt: TGTGCCAGCAGCAAGGACAGGGGGACCTACGAGCAGTACTTC
d_gene: TRBD1
j_gene: TRBJ2-7
abundance: .
v_gene: TRBV6-1

CDR3aa: CATSRAGGAGPTYEQYF
CDR3nt: TGTGCCACCAGCAGAGCGGGGGGGGCAGGACCAACCTACGAGCAGTACTTC
d_gene: TRBD2
j_gene: TRBJ2-7
abundance: many
v_gene: TRBV15

CDR3aa: CASSEDGRGSMGDTF
CDR3nt: TGTGCCAGCAGTGAAGACGGTCGAGGATCTATGGGCGACACCTTC
d_gene: .
j_gene: TRBJ1-2
abundance: few
v_gene: TRBV6-4

CDR3aa: CSVEVLGQGAEDTQYF
CDR3nt: TGCAGCGTTGAAGTACTCGGGCAGGGGGCGGAAGATACGCAGTATTTT
d_gene: TRBD1
j_gene: TRBJ2-3
abundance: few
v_gene: TRBV29-1

CDR3aa: CASSLDSWGLIVNEQFF
CDR3nt: TGTGCCAGCAGTTTAGATTCTTGGGGGCTGATCGTCAATGAGCAGTTCTTC
d_gene: .
j_gene: TRBJ2-1
abundance: many
v_gene: TRBV28

CDR3aa: CASSYLSGSNTEAFF
CDR3nt: TGTGCCAGCAGTTACCTCTCCGGGAGTAACACTGAAGCTTTCTTT
d_gene: .
j_gene: TRBJ1-1
abundance: .
v_gene: TRBV6-2/TRBV6-3

CDR3aa: CASSRTDKMNTEAFF
CDR3nt: TGTGCCAGCAGCCGGACAGATAAAATGAACACTGAAGCTTTCTTT
d_gene: .
j_gene: TRBJ1-1
abundance: .
v_gene: TRBV28

CDR3aa: CANGERRNTIYF
CDR3nt: TGTGCCAACGGGGAACGCAGAAACACCATATATTTT
d_gene: .
j_gene: TRBJ1-3
abundance: .
v_gene: TRBV12-3/TRBV12-4

CDR3aa: CASSISGGHNEQFF
CDR3nt: TGTGCCAGTAGTATCAGCGGGGGTCACAATGAGCAGTTCTTC
d_gene: TRBD2
j_gene: TRBJ2-1
abundance: many
v_gene: TRBV19

CDR3aa: CASSGVTGGNTEAFF
CDR3nt: TGTGCCAGCAGTGGGGTTACAGGGGGGAACACTGAAGCTTTCTTT
d_gene: TRBD1
j_gene: TRBJ1-1
abundance: many
v_gene: TRBV2

CDR3aa: CASSRDLAYTEAFF
CDR3nt: TGTGCCAGCAGCCGAGACTTGGCATACACTGAAGCTTTCTTT
d_gene: .
j_gene: TRBJ1-1
abundance: many
v_gene: TRBV28

CDR3aa: CATSKGRAKNIQYF
CDR3nt: TGTGCCACCAGTAAAGGGAGAGCCAAAAACATTCAGTACTTC
d_gene: .
j_gene: TRBJ2-4
abundance: few
v_gene: TRBV15